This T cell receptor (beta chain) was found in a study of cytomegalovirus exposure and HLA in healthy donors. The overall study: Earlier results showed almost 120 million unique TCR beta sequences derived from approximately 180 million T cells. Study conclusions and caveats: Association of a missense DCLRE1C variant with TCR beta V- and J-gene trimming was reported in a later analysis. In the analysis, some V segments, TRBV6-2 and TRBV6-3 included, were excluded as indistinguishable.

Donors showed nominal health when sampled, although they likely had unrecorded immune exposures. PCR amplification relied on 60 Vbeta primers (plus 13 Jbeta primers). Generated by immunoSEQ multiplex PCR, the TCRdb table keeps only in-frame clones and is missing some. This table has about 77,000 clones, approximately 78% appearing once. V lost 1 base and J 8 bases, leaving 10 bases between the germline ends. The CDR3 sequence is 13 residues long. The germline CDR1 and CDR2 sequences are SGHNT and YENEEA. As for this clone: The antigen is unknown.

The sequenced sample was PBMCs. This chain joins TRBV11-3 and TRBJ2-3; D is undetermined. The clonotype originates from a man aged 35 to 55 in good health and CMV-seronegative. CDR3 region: CASSLGSPGTQYF. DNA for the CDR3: TGTGCCAGCAGCTTAGGGTCCCCAGGTACGCAGTATTTT.